This TCR beta chain is from a study of OX40 agonist ivuxolimab in advanced cancers. About the study: Patients were around 83% male with ages about 23 to 79, mean 60. Antecedent anti-PD-1, anti-PD-L1 or anti-CTLA-4 therapy was permissible, with roughly 36% having received some. A partial response was reached by three patients: one with hepatocellular carcinoma and two with cutaneous melanoma. Overall study findings and caveats: Nonresponders included some who also had low normalized T-cell clonal expansion.

The V gene's germline CDR1 is MDHEN and CDR2 SYDVKM. The CDR3 runs 15 residues. Trimming removed 5 bases from V and 4 bases from J; junction bases left unmatched: 7. Some clones are missing from TCRdb's copy, which holds only in-frame ones; the method was immunoSEQ multiplex PCR. The profile shows about 58,000 clones, around four fifths of them singletons. About this clone itself: Its antigen remains unknown.

The source material was CD4+ or CD8+ T cells sorted from blood, sampled in a trial of the OX40 agonist ivuxolimab. The TCR sequence derives from an adult with an advanced solid tumor such as melanoma, head and neck, liver or kidney cancer. The chain joins TRBV28 to TRBJ1-4; TRBD1 matches 7 bases. The CDR3 nucleotides are TGTGCCAGCAGTCCCGAACAGGGGAGTAATGAAAAACTGTTTTTT. Encoded protein: CASSPEQGSNEKLFF.